This T cell receptor beta chain was profiled in a study of control samples from healthy donors and cancer patients. Sequencing used immunoSEQ multiplex PCR; TCRdb keeps in-frame clones, though not all of them. The sample holds about 160,000 clones; just under 95% are singletons and the top ten take over 4%. The germline V gene encodes CDR1 ENHRY and CDR2 SYGVKD. V was pared by 0 bases and J by 5 bases, with 11 bases between. This CDR3 has 15 residues. The V gene is TRBV10-3, the J gene TRBJ1-5; D unresolved. Sequencing was done on a sample of blood. The origin of this receptor is a woman in her sixties or seventies in good health. In DNA form, the CDR3 reads TGTGCCATCAGTGAGTCTTTGGGGAGCCATCAGCCCCAGCATTTT. It encodes CAISESLGSHQPQHF.